The 24 T cell receptor beta chains below all came from one sample that was sequenced in a study of cytomegalovirus exposure and HLA in healthy donors. Primers included in the PCR were 60 Vbeta and 13 Jbeta primers. The repertoire was sequenced with immunoSEQ multiplex PCR; TCRdb's copy has only in-frame clones and lacks some. The sample consists of 40,000 to 60,000 clones, 55% to 85% of them appearing once. Sequenced material: PBMCs. All receptors derive from a woman aged 50 to 60 in good health and CMV-seronegative.

V and J are TRBV27 and TRBJ2-2; D possibly corresponds to TRBD2 (6 bases). Germline values: CDR1 MNHEY, CDR2 SMNVEV (reference sequence). Trimming took 4 bases from V and 4 from J, leaving 7 bases between them. This CDR3 has 13 amino acids. CDR3 DNA sequence: TGTGCCAGCAGTTGGGGAGGCACCGGGGAGCTGTTTTTT. As protein: CASSWGGTGELFF.

This chain links TRBV6-4 with TRBJ2-3; 7 nucleotides line up with TRBD2. The CDR3 is 15 amino acids. The trim removed 1 base at V and 1 base at J, leaving 2 bases unmatched. Germline CDR1 and CDR2: MRHNA and SNTAGT. The CDR3 region is CASSDWAGGTDTQYF. For the CDR3, the DNA is TGTGCCAGCAGTGACTGGGCGGGGGGCACAGATACGCAGTATTTT.

The chain recombines TRBV5-1 with TRBJ2-2; TRBD2 matches 14 bases. This CDR3 has 15 residues. J gave up 10 bases and V 2 bases, and 4 bases lay outside the gene matches. Germline CDR1 reads SGHRS; CDR2 reads YFSETQ. The CDR3 nucleotides read TGCGCCAGCAGCTTCGGGACTAGCGGGAGTGAGGAGCTGTTTTTT. Its translation is CASSFGTSGSEELFF.

V is TRBV28 and J is TRBJ2-6; perhaps TRBD2 as D (6 bases). Trimming took 5 bases from V and 0 from J, leaving 8 bases between them. Looked up from germline, CDR1 is MDHEN and CDR2 is SYDVKM. The CDR3 is made up of 15 amino acids. The chain's CDR3 is CASSLGGSGANVLTF. The DNA for the CDR3 is TGTGCCAGCAGTCTGGGAGGCTCTGGGGCCAACGTCCTGACTTTC.

The chain combines TRBV4-1 with TRBJ2-7; 7 bases agree with TRBD1. The CDR3 totals 15 residues. Germline V lookup: CDR1 MGHRA, CDR2 YSYEKL. V lost 1 base to trimming and J lost 0 bases; unmatched junction nucleotides: 3. The CDR3 DNA follows: TGCGCCAGCAGCCAAGCGGACAGGCTCTCCTACGAGCAGTACTTC. It codes for CASSQADRLSYEQYF.

The chain has TRBV7-2 and TRBJ2-3, with a tentative D call TRBD2 (7 bases). V lost 5 bases and J 1 base, leaving 19 bases between the germline ends. Germline lookup yields CDR1 SGHTA and CDR2 FQGNSA. This CDR3 has 17 amino acids. CDR3 nucleotides: TGTGCCAGCAGCCCCCAACTAGGGGAGGGGGGCACAGATACGCAGTATTTT. It is translated as CASSPQLGEGGTDTQYF. The variable domain in full, completed from reference TRBV7-2 and TRBJ2-3, reads GAGVSQSPSNKVTEKGKDVELRCDPISGHTALYWYRQSLGQGLEFLIYFQGNSAPDKSGLPSDRFSAERTGGSVSTLTIQRTQQEDSAVYLCASSPQLGEGGTDTQYFGPGTRLTVL.

The chain recombines TRBV19 with TRBJ1-2, with TRBD1 as a possible D gene (6 bases). This CDR3 comprises 13 residues. CDR1 is LNHDA and CDR2 is SQIVND in the germline V gene (reference sequence). The V end lost 6 bases, the J end lost 6 bases, and 14 bases lay between the germline ends. The CDR3 loop reads CASSVTGSDGYTF. In nucleotides, the CDR3 is TGTGCCAGTAGCGTCACAGGGTCCGATGGCTACACCTTC.

The gene calls are TRBV19 and TRBJ2-7, with TRBD2 matching 9 bases. The J segment lost 4 bases and the V segment lost 4 bases, leaving 8 bases of the junction unmatched. CDR1 is LNHDA, CDR2 SQIVND, per germline (reference sequence). This CDR3 comprises 15 residues. CDR3 sequence: CASSRSSSGIYEQYF. In DNA, the CDR3 is TGTGCCAGTAGTAGGAGTTCTAGCGGGATTTACGAGCAGTACTTC.

This clone was detected once. This chain uses TRBV5-1 with TRBJ2-1, with TRBD1 matching over 7 bases. The CDR3 is 15 amino acids. Germline V gene data show CDR1 as SGHRS and CDR2 as YFSETQ. Losses at the gene ends were 4 bases for V and 8 bases for J; bases not matched to a gene: 12. In DNA, the CDR3 is TGCGCCAGCAGCCTAACAGGGGACCCATATGATGAGCAGTTCTTC. It specifies CASSLTGDPYDEQFF. The whole variable domain, filled in from reference TRBV5-1 and TRBJ2-1, reads KAGVTQTPRYLIKTRGQQVTLSCSPISGHRSVSWYQQTPGQGLQFLFEYFSETQRNKGNFPGRFSGRQFSNSRSEMNVSTLELGDSALYLCASSLTGDPYDEQFFGPGTRLTVL.

The rearrangement links TRBV5-6 to TRBJ2-7, with D possibly being TRBD2 (5 bases). CDR1 is SGHDT and CDR2 is YYEEEE in the germline V gene. The CDR3 loop spans 13 amino acids. V lost 0 bases and J 6 bases, leaving 10 bases between the germline ends. CDR3 sequence reads: CASSLAPRGEQYF. The DNA for the CDR3 is TGTGCCAGCAGCTTGGCCCCCCGGGGCGAGCAGTACTTC.

The chain uses TRBV9 and TRBJ2-2; D uncertain. The CDR3 totals 15 residues. Germline V gene lookup returns CDR1 SGDLS and CDR2 YYNGEE. Trimming took off 0 bases at V and 6 bases at J, with 12 bases between the two ends. The DNA of the CDR3 is TGTGCCAGCAGCGTAGTAGCCCGAGACCCCGGGGAGCTGTTTTTT. Protein product: CASSVVARDPGELFF.

This clone was counted between two and nine times. The chain is built from TRBV5-4 and TRBJ2-4; maybe TRBD2 (5 bases). V dropped 4 bases and J dropped 1 base, with 15 bases sitting between them. The germline V gene has CDR1 SGHNT and CDR2 YYREEE (reference sequence). CDR3 length: 16 residues. CDR3 amino acids: CASSTGSSRAKNIQYF. The CDR3 DNA is TGTGCCAGCAGCACGGGATCTAGTCGGGCCAAAAACATTCAGTACTTC. The whole variable domain, remainder taken from reference TRBV5-4 and TRBJ2-4, is ETGVTQSPTHLIKTRGQQVTLRCSSQSGHNTVSWYQQALGQGPQFIFQYYREEENGRGNFPPRFSGLQFPNYSSELNVNALELDDSALYLCASSTGSSRAKNIQYFGAGTRLSVL.

This clone was detected a few times. The rearrangement joins TRBV5-4 to TRBJ1-1; perhaps TRBD1 as D (5 bases). The ends were cut back, 4 bases at V and 6 bases at J, with 10 bases in the middle. The CDR3 loop spans 12 amino acids. Looked up from germline, CDR1 is SGHNT and CDR2 is YYREEE (reference sequence). CDR3 sequence (DNA): TGTGCCAGCAGCCGGGGGGGGTCTGAAGCTTTCTTT. Protein: CASSRGGSEAFF.

This rearrangement joins TRBV5-6 to TRBJ2-7, with a possible D match to TRBD1 (5 bases). The ends were cut back, 4 bases at V and 3 bases at J, with 11 bases in the middle. In germline, CDR1 is SGHDT, CDR2 YYEEEE. The CDR3 contains 13 residues. The CDR3 DNA follows: TGTGCCAGCAGCGTGGACACAGACTACGAGCAGTACTTC. It specifies CASSVDTDYEQYF.

V usage is TRBV4-3 and J usage is TRBJ2-5, with TRBD1 as a possible D gene (5 bases). The CDR3 consists of 15 residues. Trimming stripped 1 base from V and 11 bases from J, with 20 bases between. Germline V CDR1 and CDR2: LGHNA, YSLEER. CDR3 residues: CASSQVGLQENEQYF. The DNA of the CDR3 is TGCGCCAGCAGCCAAGTTGGGTTACAGGAAAATGAGCAGTACTTC.

V and J are TRBV28 and TRBJ2-2; D gene unclear. V lost 9 bases, J lost 0 bases, and 11 bases lay in between. This CDR3 spans 14 amino acids. Looked up from germline, CDR1 is MDHEN and CDR2 is SYDVKM. CDR3 nucleotides: TGTGCCAGTCTGGGCCCGGCGAACACCGGGGAGCTGTTTTTT. This codes for CASLGPANTGELFF.

The chain links TRBV9 to TRBJ2-1; D unresolved. V gave up 0 bases and J gave up 10 bases, with 20 bases separating them. Germline CDR1 reads SGDLS; CDR2 reads YYNGEE. There are 16 residues in the CDR3. The chain's CDR3 is CASSVVSSHTWSEQFF. In DNA, the CDR3 is TGTGCCAGCAGCGTAGTATCCAGCCATACCTGGAGCGAGCAGTTCTTC.

The chain recombines TRBV7-9 with TRBJ2-4; 14 bases line up with TRBD2. This CDR3 is 17 amino acids long. Unmatched junction bases numbered 9, after V lost 2 bases and J lost 9 bases. Germline V gene lookup returns CDR1 SEHNR and CDR2 FQNEAQ (reference sequence). The CDR3 sequence is CASSLTMTSGGGGIQYF. The DNA of the CDR3 is TGTGCCAGCAGCTTAACGATGACTAGCGGGGGGGGAGGCATTCAGTACTTC.

This chain uses TRBV9 with TRBJ2-1; the match to TRBD2 covers 15 bases. Germline V CDR1 and CDR2: SGDLS, YYNGEE. Trimming at V came to 2 bases and at J to 5 bases, leaving 5 bases not matched to a gene. The CDR3 totals 17 residues. The CDR3 region has the DNA TGTGCCAGCAGCGTCCTGGGACTAGCGGGAGGTCACAATGAGCAGTTCTTC. Protein: CASSVLGLAGGHNEQFF.

This clone was seen a handful of times. V is TRBV13 and J is TRBJ2-7; D unclear. Trimming left V 0 bases short and J 7 bases short, with 7 bases between. CDR1 and CDR2 (germline): PRHDT, FYEKMQ (reference sequence). The CDR3 spans 12 residues. CDR3 amino acids: CASSLGVREQYF. CDR3 DNA: TGTGCCAGCAGCTTAGGGGTGCGGGAGCAGTACTTC.

The chain uses TRBV6-4 and TRBJ2-3; the D gene is possibly TRBD2 (6 bases). The germline V and J ends were trimmed by 7 bases and 11 bases, with 34 bases remaining between them. Per germline, CDR1 MRHNA and CDR2 SNTAGT. The CDR3 contains 18 residues. The CDR3 region has the DNA TGTGCCAGCACCAGCCCCCCCACTAGCCGGAGTGGATGTGAGGGGCAGTATTTT. It specifies CASTSPPTSRSGCEGQYF.

This clone was found once. The chain recombines TRBV28 with TRBJ2-7; tentative D call: TRBD1 (6 bases). The V gene's germline CDR1 is MDHEN and CDR2 SYDVKM. V shed 6 bases and J shed 2 bases, with 14 bases lying between them. There are 14 residues in the CDR3. Here the CDR3 DNA reads TGTGCCAGCAGCCCCGGCAGGGGTGCCTACGAGCAGTACTTC. Translating it yields CASSPGRGAYEQYF. Filled out from reference TRBV28 and TRBJ2-7, the complete variable domain reads DVKVTQSSRYLVKRTGEKVFLECVQDMDHENMFWYRQDPGLGLRLIYFSYDVKMKEKGDIPEGYSVSREKKERFSLILESASTNQTSMYLCASSPGRGAYEQYFGPGTRLTVT.

V gene TRBV28 combines with J gene TRBJ2-5; D remains unclear. The CDR3 has 13 amino acids. The V and J ends lost 10 bases and 4 bases respectively, with 16 bases between them. Germline V gives CDR1 MDHEN, CDR2 SYDVKM. The CDR3 region has the DNA TGTGCCACCTCGCGTCGACCAGGAGAGACCCAGTACTTC. Its protein product is CATSRRPGETQYF.

For the CDR3, the DNA is TGTGCCACCAGCAGAGATTCGGACACCTCGTTCTATCAGCCCCAGCATTTT. Protein sequence: CATSRDSDTSFYQPQHF. V and J are TRBV15 and TRBJ1-5, with a possible D match to TRBD1 (5 bases). The CDR3 is made up of 17 amino acids. Trimming removed 0 bases at V and 5 bases at J, with 17 bases between. The germline gives CDR1 LNHNV, CDR2 YYDKDF (reference sequence). The full variable domain, with the rest looked up from reference TRBV15 and TRBJ1-5, is DAMVIQNPRYQVTQFGKPVTLSCSQTLNHNVMYWYQQKSSQAPKLLFHYYDKDFNNEADTPDNFQSRRPNTSFCFLDIRSPGLGDTAMYLCATSRDSDTSFYQPQHFGDGTRLSIL.